This entry features one T cell receptor (beta chain) sequence. Time point specified: persistent/refractory GD, antithyroid drugs over 5 years with positive TRAb. With RNA extracted from PBMCs as input, the TCR library was made. Per the germline V gene, CDR1 is SGHTA and CDR2 is FQGNSA. CDR3 size: 14 residues. V lost 2 bases and J 2 bases, leaving 10 bases between the germline ends. The entry originates in a study of regulatory T cells in long-lasting Graves disease. Libraries of TCR beta came from iRepertoire HTBI primers plus Arm-PCR of CDR3 regions. Via MiXCR, TCRdb re-called the multiplex PCR reads, giving one row per CDR3 protein. The top ten hold approximately 53% of the sample, which has about 310,000 distinct CDR3 sequences, around a fifth seen once.

The starting material was peripheral blood mononuclear cells (PBMCs), obtained when the disease was refractory, from a patient treated with antithyroid drugs. This sequence was found in a female donor with Graves disease. The chain is built from TRBV7-2 and TRBJ2-7; D uncertain. The CDR3, as DNA: TGTGCCAGCAGCTTAATGGGCAGGCCCTACGAGCAGTACTTC. The encoded protein is CASSLMGRPYEQYF.